A selection of T cell receptor beta chains follows, all from one sample in a study of radiation and T cells in renal cell carcinoma. Measured with immunoSEQ multiplex PCR; TCRdb has only the in-frame clones, and not every one. The repertoire holds some 140,000 clones, with nearly 90% as singletons. Sample: blood, taken from a patient whose treatment included radiotherapy and nephrectomy. The origin of the receptors is a woman in her 50s with renal cell carcinoma. CDR3s include the opening cysteine and the closing phenylalanine or tryptophan. The D gene is left open where the match is weak. Where a row states a size, it is once, few, many or the class of an expanded clone; other rows omit it.

abundance	v_gene	d_gene	j_gene	CDR3nt	CDR3aa
.	TRBV14	TRBD1	TRBJ1-2	TGTGCCAGCAGCCCAGGCAGGGGGTTTGGCTACACCTTC	CASSPGRGFGYTF
.	TRBV5-1	.	TRBJ2-3	TGCGCCAGCCGGAGGGACACAGATACGCAGTATTTT	CASRRDTDTQYF
.	TRBV6-1	TRBD2	TRBJ2-2	TGTGCCAGCCGGGACTACTCCGCGAACACCGGGGAGCTGTTTTTT	CASRDYSANTGELFF
.	TRBV5-1	.	TRBJ1-1	TGCGCCAGCACCCATCGGGGAGAGAACACTGAAGCTTTCTTT	CASTHRGENTEAFF
.	TRBV15	.	TRBJ2-5	TGTGCCACCAGCAGAGATCGGGAAGAGACCCAGTACTTC	CATSRDREETQYF
.	TRBV30	.	TRBJ1-6	TGTGCCTGGAGCCCTTCAGGGGCGAGGTCACCCCTCCACTTT	CAWSPSGARSPLHF
.	TRBV19	.	TRBJ1-5	TGTGCCAGTACCATGAGGGATCAGCCCCAGCATTTT	CASTMRDQPQHF
.	TRBV5-8	.	TRBJ1-1	TGTGCCAGCAGCGGCAGGGGTAACACTGAAGCTTTCTTT	CASSGRGNTEAFF
.	TRBV5-4	.	TRBJ2-6	TGTGCCAGCAGCTTGGATTCCGCACGAGGGGCCAACGTCCTGACTTTC	CASSLDSARGANVLTF
.	TRBV2	.	TRBJ1-5	TGTGCCAGCAGTGAAAACCTAAGAGGTGGTCAGCCCCAGCATTTT	CASSENLRGGQPQHF
once	TRBV20-1	.	TRBJ2-1	TGCAGTGCTTTCTACAATGAGCAGTTCTTC	CSAFYNEQFF
.	TRBV27	TRBD2	TRBJ2-7	TGTGCCAGCAGTCCGCGGACTAGCGGGGGGGATTCCTACGAGCAGTACTTC	CASSPRTSGGDSYEQYF
.	TRBV7-2	.	TRBJ2-3	TGTGCCAGCAGCTTTAGGTCAGGGCGTCGTACAGATACGCAGTATTTT	CASSFRSGRRTDTQYF
few	TRBV2	TRBD1	TRBJ1-1	TGTGCCAGCACCCCTGACAGGGGGCGTGAAGCTTTCTTT	CASTPDRGREAFF
.	TRBV29-1	.	TRBJ1-4	TGCAGCGTTGCGGGGGATGCAACTAATGAAAAACTGTTTTTT	CSVAGDATNEKLFF
.	TRBV5-1	TRBD1	TRBJ1-6	TGCGCCAGCAGCCCCAGGGGGCAGGTTGGTAATTCACCCCTCCACTTT	CASSPRGQVGNSPLHF
.	TRBV18	.	TRBJ2-3	TGTGCCAGCTCACCGTCGGAGGGGGTCAGCACAGATACGCAGTATTTT	CASSPSEGVSTDTQYF
.	TRBV18	.	TRBJ1-3	TGTGCCAGCTCATATTCCGGGGGCCCCGGGATCGGAAACACCATATATTTT	CASSYSGGPGIGNTIYF
.	TRBV7-9	.	TRBJ2-2	TGTGCCAGCAGCTTAGAGGCTGGGACCGGGGAGCTGTTTTTT	CASSLEAGTGELFF
.	TRBV6-5	.	TRBJ2-3	TGTGCCAGCAGTTACTCGCCGCAGGGGGATACGCAGTATTTT	CASSYSPQGDTQYF
.	TRBV4-2	.	TRBJ1-2	TGTGCCAGCAGCCCAGCAACAGGGAACGAGAACTATGGCTACACCTTC	CASSPATGNENYGYTF
.	TRBV19	TRBD1	TRBJ1-6	TGTGCCAGTACGGGACAGAGAGGTTCACCCCTCCACTTT	CASTGQRGSPLHF
few	TRBV2	TRBD1	TRBJ1-1	TGTGCCAGCAGGGGACAGGGGGGCCGCGGGACTGAAGCTTTCTTT	CASRGQGGRGTEAFF
.	TRBV18	.	TRBJ1-2	TGTGCCAGCTCACCACCCTGGACGGGGCGTGACTATGGCTACACCTTC	CASSPPWTGRDYGYTF
.	TRBV9	TRBD2	TRBJ2-1	TGTGCCAGCAGCCCGGGACTAGCGGGGTACAATGAGCAGTTCTTC	CASSPGLAGYNEQFF
.	TRBV7-9	.	TRBJ2-1	TGTGCCAGCAGCTTGGACCGTTCAGGGCACAATGAGCAGTTCTTC	CASSLDRSGHNEQFF
.	TRBV25-1	TRBD1	TRBJ2-7	TGTGCCAGCAGTGACGCCGGACAGGGGGCAAAGCACGAGCAGTACTTC	CASSDAGQGAKHEQYF
.	TRBV7-6	TRBD1	TRBJ1-2	TGTGCCAGCAGCCGAACTGACAGGGGGCGGACTGGCTACACCTTC	CASSRTDRGRTGYTF
.	TRBV6-5	TRBD2	TRBJ2-1	TGTGCCAGCAGTTACGCACTAGCGGGGTCATCGGGGCAGTTCTTC	CASSYALAGSSGQFF
.	TRBV6-4	.	TRBJ2-1	TGTGCCAGCAGTGCGGGGTCTCAGAACTCCTACAATGAGCAGTTCTTC	CASSAGSQNSYNEQFF
.	TRBV7-2	.	TRBJ2-3	TGTGCCAGCAGCTTAGCTCGTAAGACAGATACGCAGTATTTT	CASSLARKTDTQYF
.	TRBV30	.	TRBJ2-5	TGTGCCTGGAGTGTGGGTATCCAAGAGACCCAGTACTTC	CAWSVGIQETQYF
.	TRBV5-1	TRBD1	TRBJ2-7	TGCGCCAGCAGCTCAGGGGACAGCAGCTCCTACGAGCAGTACTTC	CASSSGDSSSYEQYF
.	TRBV6-6	.	TRBJ1-3	TGTGCCAGCAGCCCCGGTTACGCCGACTCTGGAAACACCATATATTTT	CASSPGYADSGNTIYF
.	TRBV5-1	.	TRBJ2-1	TGCGCCAGCAGCTTTACAGGGAGTAGCTCCTACAATGAGCAGTTCTTC	CASSFTGSSSYNEQFF
few	TRBV6-5	.	TRBJ1-4	TGTGCCAGCAGTTACGTCGGGGAAAAACTGTTTTTT	CASSYVGEKLFF
.	TRBV7-3	.	TRBJ2-1	TGTGCCAGCAGCCCTAGGTCCTACAATGAGCAGTTCTTC	CASSPRSYNEQFF
once	TRBV7-2	TRBD1	TRBJ2-3	TGTGCCAGCAGCTTAGGAGTTGCAGGGGGCGATACGCAGTATTTT	CASSLGVAGGDTQYF
.	TRBV5-1	.	TRBJ2-3	TGCGCCAGCAGCTTGATTTTGGGGGGAGACACAGATACGCAGTATTTT	CASSLILGGDTDTQYF
.	TRBV5-1	.	TRBJ1-6	TGCGCCAGCAGCTTGGGTGACAAACAAAATAATTCACCCCTCCACTTT	CASSLGDKQNNSPLHF
few	TRBV5-1	.	TRBJ2-1	TGCGCCAGCAGCTTAGGAGGGACTTCCTACAATGAGCAGTTCTTC	CASSLGGTSYNEQFF